This T cell receptor beta chain derives from a study of cytomegalovirus exposure and HLA in healthy donors. Study-level results: The study designated some 180 TCR beta chains cytomegalovirus-associated. An ancestry cluster, one associated with Asian ancestry, reportedly showed fewer N-insertions than the approximately 720-donor mean in a later analysis. As a later analysis showed, several of the most significant clusters appeared to be linked to common viral pathogens. In an earlier analysis, productive rearrangement rates for most beta V segments clustered near 87% or 30%.

V was pared by 10 bases and J by 1 base, with 6 bases of the junction left unmatched. CDR3 length: 14 amino acids. The germline CDR1 and CDR2 sequences are LNHDA and SQIVND (reference sequence). Primers: 60 Vbeta forward and 13 Jbeta reverse. Only in-frame clones appear in the TCRdb table, and some are missing; sequencing was by immunoSEQ multiplex PCR. The table includes about 140,000 clones, less than 85% detected once. A word on this clone: What it binds is unknown.

The sample comprised PBMCs. This clonotype was sampled from a man in his forties in good health and CMV-seropositive. The J gene is TRBJ2-3, the V gene TRBV19, with 9 nucleotides matching TRBD1. Written as DNA, the CDR3 is TGTGCCACCGCTGACAGGGGGGGCACAGATACGCAGTATTTT. Amino acids: CATADRGGTDTQYF.